This T cell receptor beta chain was profiled in a study of cytomegalovirus exposure and HLA in healthy donors. On this clone itself: What it binds is unknown.

General observations from the study: The productive fraction for most TCR beta V segments was about 90% or about 30% in an earlier analysis. Sequencing likely caused a cluster of highly shared sequence variants.

PCR primers comprised 60 Vbeta and 13 Jbeta primers. Sequencing was performed with immunoSEQ multiplex PCR; in TCRdb, only in-frame clones are kept and a portion is missing. The sample has more than 150,000 clones, approximately 80% seen once. The CDR3 is 11 amino acids. Germline-derived CDR1 and CDR2 are SNHLY and FYNNEI. V lost 6 bases to trimming and J lost 6 bases, with 6 bases between them. The sequenced material came from PBMCs. This chain joins TRBV2 and TRBJ1-5; possibly TRBD1 for D (6 bases). This receptor was taken from a girl aged 5-17 years in good health and CMV-seropositive. CDR3 DNA: TGTGCCAGCAGCAGGGGTCAGCCCCAGCATTTT. This encodes CASSRGQPQHF. Full variable domain (missing parts from reference TRBV2 and TRBJ1-5): EPEVTQTPSHQVTQMGQEVILRCVPISNHLYFYWYRQILGQKVEFLVSFYNNEISEKSEIFDDQFSVERPDGSNFTLKIRSTKLEDSAMYFCASSRGQPQHFGDGTRLSIL.